A single sample gave rise to the 25 T cell receptor beta chains below, sequenced in a study of human T cells and chemical hapten exposure. Time point given: pre-sensitization, week 0. Treatment given: therapeutic diphenylcyclopropenone sensitization with weekly scalp DPC. In TCRdb, the RACE reads were re-called with MiXCR into one record per CDR3 protein. The data contain approximately 370,000 distinct CDR3 sequences, 5.5% of them singletons. The source was whole blood, collected in connection with sensitization to the hapten diphenylcyclopropenone (DPC). The source of these receptors is a young woman with alopecia areata. Some clones in this sample may be carry-over from other donors' samples.

V is TRBV7-2 and J is TRBJ2-2; D uncertain. This CDR3 is 13 amino acids long. Germline CDR1 is SGHTA and CDR2 is FQGNSA. Trimming cost V 1 base and J 4 bases, with 4 bases left between them. The CDR3 loop is CASSLERTGELFF. The CDR3, as DNA: TGTGCCAGCAGCTTAGAACGCACCGGGGAGCTGTTTTTT.

This clonotype was detected once. V gene TRBV12-3 or TRBV12-4 combines with J gene TRBJ2-6, with D perhaps matching TRBD1 (6 bases). V was cut by 7 bases and J by 0 bases, with 10 bases left in between. This CDR3 spans 15 amino acids. CDR3 protein: CASTRGGSGANVLTF. CDR3 bases: TGTGCCAGCACCCGAGGGGGCTCTGGGGCCAACGTCCTGACTTTC.

CDR3 nucleotide sequence: TGCGCCAGCAGCTTCGGCAATAGCGGTCAAGAGACCCAGTACTTC. Amino acids: CASSFGNSGQETQYF. This chain links TRBV5-1 with TRBJ2-5; D perhaps matches TRBD2 (6 bases). Trimming removed 2 bases at V and 2 bases at J, with 13 bases between. Germline V gene data show CDR1 as SGHRS and CDR2 as YFSETQ. The CDR3 loop spans 15 amino acids. Filled out from reference TRBV5-1 and TRBJ2-5, the complete variable domain reads KAGVTQTPRYLIKTRGQQVTLSCSPISGHRSVSWYQQTPGQGLQFLFEYFSETQRNKGNFPGRFSGRQFSNSRSEMNVSTLELGDSALYLCASSFGNSGQETQYFGPGTRLLVL.

The V call is TRBV4-3, the J call TRBJ2-5; perhaps D is TRBD1 or TRBD2 (6 bases each). CDR1 is LGHNA and CDR2 is YSLEER in the germline V gene. CDR3 length equals 14 residues. Trimming stripped 4 bases from V and 4 bases from J, with 13 bases between. The CDR3 DNA reads TGCGCCAGCAGCCCCGAGGGGGGCGGAGAGACCCAGTACTTC. This sequence encodes CASSPEGGGETQYF.

This clonotype occurred once. The chain recombines TRBV4-3 with TRBJ1-2; TRBD1 matches 7 bases. Germline V gene data show CDR1 as LGHNA and CDR2 as YSLEER. The CDR3 has 15 residues. The junction had 9 bases not matched to a gene; V was cut back by 4 bases and J by 4 bases. The CDR3 loop reads CASSPNDRVPYGYTF. CDR3 nucleotides: TGCGCCAGCAGCCCTAATGACAGGGTCCCCTATGGCTACACCTTC.

The count of this clonotype is one. This rearrangement joins TRBV20-1 to TRBJ2-2; TRBD2 agrees at 14 bases. The V gene's germline CDR1 is DFQATT and CDR2 SNEGSKA (reference sequence). V shed 6 bases and J 0 bases; nucleotides not matched to a gene: 0. The CDR3 is made up of 15 amino acids. CDR3 bases: TGCAGTGCGGGACTAGCGGGGGCGAACACCGGGGAGCTGTTTTTT. As protein: CSAGLAGANTGELFF.

This clonotype was observed at least ten times. V gene TRBV5-1 combines with J gene TRBJ1-2; tentatively, D is TRBD1 (5 bases). Germline CDR1 reads SGHRS; CDR2 reads YFSETQ. This CDR3 region has 13 residues. With 7 bases removed from V and 8 bases from J, the gap between germline ends came to 18 bases. CDR3 in DNA: TGCGCCAGCCGGGACGGACTAACGGGGGGCTACACCTTC. This translates into CASRDGLTGGYTF.

The chain employs TRBV24-1 and TRBJ2-7; D call uncertain. Germline assignment: CDR1 KGHDR and CDR2 SFDVKD. The CDR3 runs 16 residues. Trimming left V 9 bases short and J 3 bases short, with 23 bases between. The CDR3 protein is CATSILGLLRHYEQYF. CDR3 DNA: TGTGCCACCTCCATCCTTGGGTTGCTACGCCACTACGAGCAGTACTTC.

This clonotype was recorded many times. The chain has TRBV5-6 and TRBJ2-7; 10 bases are shared with TRBD1. Germline V gene sequence: CDR1 SGHDT, CDR2 YYEEEE. Trimming cost V 0 bases and J 6 bases; bases outside gene matches: 3. The CDR3 has 14 residues. CDR3 sequence (DNA): TGTGCCAGCAGCTTGGGGGACAGGGGTCCCGAGCAGTACTTC. It specifies CASSLGDRGPEQYF.

This clonotype was counted ten times or more. This chain links TRBV7-2 with TRBJ2-2; TRBD2 is a possible D gene (5 bases). Germline CDR1 and CDR2: SGHTA and FQGNSA. There are 13 residues in the CDR3. With 2 bases removed from V and 5 bases from J, the gap between germline ends came to 6 bases. The CDR3 coding sequence is TGTGCCAGCAGCTTAACGGGAACCGGGGAGCTGTTTTTT. It yields the protein CASSLTGTGELFF.

This clonotype was counted at least ten times. V gene TRBV14 combines with J gene TRBJ2-2, with 9 positions matching TRBD1. CDR1 and CDR2 (germline): SGHDN, FVKESK. J lost 3 bases, V lost 2 bases, and 4 bases had no gene match. The CDR3 consists of 16 residues. The CDR3 DNA reads TGTGCCAGCAGCCAACTGGACAGGGGTTACACCGGGGAGCTGTTTTTT. This gives the protein CASSQLDRGYTGELFF.

This clonotype has a count of ten or more. The chain carries TRBV29-1 and TRBJ2-5, with D perhaps matching TRBD2 (6 bases). The germline V gene encodes CDR1 SQVTM and CDR2 ANQGSEA. This CDR3 is built from 15 residues. The V and J ends lost 5 bases and 1 base respectively, with 17 bases between them. The CDR3 is CSVCDLGGTQETQYF. CDR3 nucleotides: TGCAGCGTTTGTGACCTAGGAGGGACCCAAGAGACCCAGTACTTC.

This clonotype was counted a few times. This sequence joins TRBV20-1 and TRBJ2-5; 8 nucleotides align to TRBD1. This CDR3 has 14 residues. The V gene's germline CDR1 is DFQATT and CDR2 SNEGSKA (reference sequence). After removal of 5 bases from V and 2 bases from J, the junction contained 7 bases not matched to a gene. The CDR3 nucleotides are TGCAGTGCTCAACCGGACAGGGCGCAAGAGACCCAGTACTTC. Its protein product is CSAQPDRAQETQYF.

This clonotype occurred a few times. The J gene is TRBJ1-2, the V gene TRBV7-2; D is uncertain. The CDR3 loop spans 14 amino acids. Trimming took off 1 base at V and 7 bases at J, with 13 bases between the two ends. From germline, CDR1 is SGHTA and CDR2 FQGNSA. As DNA, the CDR3 is TGTGCCAGCAGCTTAGTCCCCAAGACTGGTGGCTACACCTTC. Translated: CASSLVPKTGGYTF. Full variable domain (rest looked up from reference TRBV7-2 and TRBJ1-2): GAGVSQSPSNKVTEKGKDVELRCDPISGHTALYWYRQSLGQGLEFLIYFQGNSAPDKSGLPSDRFSAERTGGSVSTLTIQRTQQEDSAVYLCASSLVPKTGGYTFGSGTRLTVV.

The sample holds a few counts of this clonotype. The V call is TRBV4-3, the J call TRBJ2-1, with D tentatively TRBD1 or TRBD2 (7 bases each). The CDR3 runs to 16 residues. V lost 0 bases and J 7 bases, leaving 16 bases between the germline ends. Germline V gene sequence: CDR1 LGHNA, CDR2 YSLEER. The CDR3 coding sequence is TGCGCCAGCAGCCAAGAGGGACTAACAGGGGTTAATGAGCAGTTCTTC. This codes for CASSQEGLTGVNEQFF.

In this sample, this clonotype turned up many times. The V and J genes are TRBV6-5 and TRBJ1-3; TRBD1 agrees at 7 bases. Germline CDR1 is MNHEY and CDR2 is SVGAGI. This CDR3 has 15 residues. V lost 2 bases and J lost 2; bases outside the gene matches: 3. The DNA of the CDR3 is TGTGCCAGCAGTTACAGGGGGCTGGCTGGAAACACCATATATTTT. Translated: CASSYRGLAGNTIYF.

A few counts support this clonotype. Written as DNA, the CDR3 is TGTGCCAGCAGCTATCCGGGCCTCAATCAGCCCCAGCATTTT. It translates to CASSYPGLNQPQHF. The V call is TRBV7-9, the J call TRBJ1-5; D ambiguous. CDR1 is SEHNR, CDR2 FQNEAQ, per germline (reference sequence). The V and J ends lost 4 bases and 3 bases respectively, with 10 bases between them. The CDR3 has 14 residues. The whole variable domain, remainder taken from reference TRBV7-9 and TRBJ1-5, is DTGVSQNPRHKITKRGQNVTFRCDPISEHNRLYWYRQTLGQGPEFLTYFQNEAQLEKSRLLSDRFSAERPKGSFSTLEIQRTEQGDSAMYLCASSYPGLNQPQHFGDGTRLSIL.

The chain recombines TRBV20-1 with TRBJ2-3, with D perhaps matching TRBD2 (5 bases). Trimming pared 4 bases from V and 8 bases from J, leaving 13 bases between. This CDR3 is 12 amino acids long. Germline V gene data show CDR1 as DFQATT and CDR2 as SNEGSKA (reference sequence). In nucleotides, the CDR3 is TGCAGTGCTATCCACCGGGAAGGTACGCAGTATTTT. Translated: CSAIHREGTQYF.

The chain links TRBV7-2 to TRBJ1-2; 7 bases line up with TRBD1. V shed 4 bases, J shed 4 bases, and the junction held 3 bases outside the gene matches. Germline V gene sequence: CDR1 SGHTA, CDR2 FQGNSA. This CDR3 comprises 13 residues. The CDR3 loop reads CASSSYRGYGYTF. The CDR3 DNA sequence: TGTGCCAGCAGCTCCTACAGGGGCTATGGCTACACCTTC.

This clonotype showed up many times. The CDR3 DNA reads TGTGCCACCACACAACAGGGAATAAGTGGAAACACCATATATTTT. Encoded protein: CATTQQGISGNTIYF. This sequence joins TRBV2 and TRBJ1-3; perhaps TRBD1 as D (6 bases). The germline V and J ends were trimmed by 10 bases and 3 bases, with 19 bases remaining between them. This CDR3 spans 15 amino acids. Germline CDR1 reads SNHLY; CDR2 reads FYNNEI.

Ten or more counts support this clonotype. The chain has TRBV25-1 and TRBJ2-3, with D hard to call. Trimming took off 6 bases at V and 2 bases at J, with 15 bases between the two ends. Germline values: CDR1 MGHDK, CDR2 SYGVNS. There are 15 residues in the CDR3. The DNA for the CDR3 is TGTGCCAGCAGGGGTCCTTTCCAGTCCACAGATACGCAGTATTTT. Protein sequence: CASRGPFQSTDTQYF.

This clonotype was counted between two and nine times. The chain employs TRBV7-9 and TRBJ2-3; D remains unclear. Per the germline V gene, CDR1 is SEHNR and CDR2 is FQNEAQ (reference sequence). Trimming stripped 5 bases from V and 4 bases from J, with 7 bases between. The CDR3 runs 12 residues. The CDR3 DNA reads as TGTGCCAGCAGCCCCGTGCCAGATACGCAGTATTTT. Its translation is CASSPVPDTQYF. The full variable domain, completed using reference TRBV7-9 and TRBJ2-3, is DTGVSQNPRHKITKRGQNVTFRCDPISEHNRLYWYRQTLGQGPEFLTYFQNEAQLEKSRLLSDRFSAERPKGSFSTLEIQRTEQGDSAMYLCASSPVPDTQYFGPGTRLTVL.

This clonotype was detected many times. This rearrangement joins TRBV20-1 to TRBJ2-3, with D uncertain. Trimming stripped 5 bases from V and 3 bases from J, with 12 bases between. The CDR3 consists of 13 residues. CDR1 is DFQATT, CDR2 SNEGSKA, per germline (reference sequence). The CDR3 bases are TGCAGTGCTCTTCACTTACCTACAGATACGCAGTATTTT. Protein sequence: CSALHLPTDTQYF.

This clonotype was observed a handful of times. The chain couples TRBV7-9 to TRBJ2-2; D is perhaps TRBD2 (5 bases). The CDR3 spans 16 residues. V shed 8 bases and J shed 2 bases, with 18 bases lying between them. Germline V gene sequence: CDR1 SEHNR, CDR2 FQNEAQ (reference sequence). CDR3 DNA: TGTGCCAGCTACGGGGTGTCCTCGGCCAACACCGGGGAGCTGTTTTTT. This encodes CASYGVSSANTGELFF.

This clonotype was observed at least ten times. The V call is TRBV20-1, the J call TRBJ2-7; 7 bases line up with TRBD1. The CDR3 has 15 residues. Germline CDR1 DFQATT, CDR2 SNEGSKA (reference sequence). Trimming removed 0 bases from V and 5 bases from J; junction bases left unmatched: 10. This chain's CDR3 is CSARDRTGRLNEQYF. The CDR3 region has the DNA TGCAGTGCTAGAGATCGGACAGGACGACTCAACGAGCAGTACTTC.